This T cell receptor beta chain was documented in a study of T cell responses to AZD1222 COVID-19 vaccine. Notes on the study in general: White British donors predominated, females outnumbered males, and clonal diversity was possibly underestimated. CD4 TCRs linked to vaccination spanned spike, dominating at 160-218 and 743-854.

Profiled with immunoSEQ multiplex PCR; TCRdb holds only in-frame clones, not every one. The data contain about 56,000 clones, approximately 86% of them singletons. As concerns this clone: Its antigen is not identified.

Whether given at about 4 or about 12 weeks, second doses were pooled. Per germline, CDR1 SNHLY and CDR2 FYNNEI. V trimming: 7 bases; J trimming: 13 bases; junction bases outside the gene matches: 12. CDR3 length: 13 residues. This clonotype was sampled from an adult who received the AZD1222 COVID-19 vaccine. Here the sequenced sample was peripheral blood, taken 28 days after the second AZD1222 dose. J is TRBJ2-1 and V is TRBV2; 8 bases agree with TRBD2. In DNA, the CDR3 is TGTGCCAGCAATCAGCAGAGCGGGGGCGAACAGTTCTTC. Translation gives CASNQQSGGEQFF.